The 4 T cell receptor beta chains given below trace back to one sample, sequenced in a study of CD8+ T cells in alopecia areata. After isolation, RNA underwent reverse transcription to generate cDNA as the sequencing template. TCRdb's table, derived via immunoSEQ multiplex PCR, lists solely in-frame clones and lacks some. The table shows more than 95,000 clones, with around 50% occurring only once. The source material was NKG2D-low CD8+ T cells sorted from blood. The receptors here all came from a human donor with alopecia areata.

The chain joins TRBV29-1 to TRBJ2-3; 11 bases map to TRBD2. The CDR3 extends over 17 amino acids. Unmatched junction bases numbered 7, after V lost 0 bases and J lost 2 bases. Germline loops: CDR1 SQVTM, CDR2 ANQGSEA. The CDR3 is CSVEDLSGRAPTDTQYF. As DNA, the CDR3 is TGCAGCGTTGAAGACCTTAGCGGGAGGGCCCCCACAGATACGCAGTATTTT.

This clone was counted a few times. V is TRBV29-1 and J is TRBJ2-1; no definite D call. The V gene's germline CDR1 is SQVTM and CDR2 ANQGSEA. Trimming removed 4 bases at V and 5 bases at J, with 9 bases between. The CDR3 has 12 residues. CDR3 sequence: CSVVGRDNEQFF. CDR3 sequence (DNA): TGCAGCGTTGTCGGCAGAGACAATGAGCAGTTCTTC.

This clone was counted a few times. The DNA for the CDR3 is TGCAGCGTTGATAGGGTTGCAGATACGCAGTATTTT. Its translation: CSVDRVADTQYF. V and J are TRBV29-1 and TRBJ2-3, with D hard to call. The ends were cut back, 3 bases at V and 4 bases at J, with 8 bases in the middle. CDR1 and CDR2 from the germline V gene are SQVTM and ANQGSEA. This CDR3 contains 12 residues.

The chain couples TRBV29-1 to TRBJ2-7, with D possibly being TRBD1 or TRBD2 (5 bases each). CDR3 length: 12 residues. Germline CDR1 and CDR2: SQVTM and ANQGSEA. Trimming cost V 0 bases and J 6 bases, with 9 bases left between them. The DNA for the CDR3 is TGCAGCGTTGAAGAATGGGGGTCCGAGCAGTACTTC. Its protein is CSVEEWGSEQYF.